This is a list of T cell receptor beta chains from one sample in a study of identical twins. TCRdb reprocessed the 5' RACE reads with MiXCR, giving one entry per CDR3 protein. This sample has around 340,000 distinct CDR3 sequences, with roughly an eighth found just once. In addition, the sample was reused for a study of yellow fever vaccine responses in identical twins.

The sequenced sample was CD8+ T cells sorted from blood. These receptors all come from a woman aged 18 to 35 in good health. CDR3s include the opening cysteine and the closing phenylalanine or tryptophan. Fields, in order: clone size, D gene, V gene, J gene, CDR3 protein, CDR3 DNA. The D gene is left open where the match is weak. Not every row has a clone size; where given, it reads once, few, many or a size class.

clone_size: NA; d_call: TRBD2; v_call: TRBV5-5; j_call: TRBJ2-3; cdr3_aa: CASSLIPAGKSSTDTQYF; cdr3_nt: TGTGCCAGCAGCTTAATTCCAGCGGGGAAATCTAGCACAGATACGCAGTATTTT
clone_size: NA; d_call: NA; v_call: TRBV7-8; j_call: TRBJ1-4; cdr3_aa: CASSPQVGGGKLFF; cdr3_nt: TGTGCCAGCAGCCCTCAAGTGGGGGGCGGGAAACTGTTTTTT
clone_size: many; d_call: NA; v_call: TRBV29-1; j_call: TRBJ2-1; cdr3_aa: CSVHPSSYNEQFF; cdr3_nt: TGCAGCGTTCACCCCAGCTCCTACAATGAGCAGTTCTTC
clone_size: NA; d_call: TRBD1; v_call: TRBV20-1; j_call: TRBJ2-7; cdr3_aa: CSARDRDRVLYEQYF; cdr3_nt: TGCAGTGCTAGAGATAGGGACAGGGTTTTGTACGAGCAGTACTTC
clone_size: NA; d_call: NA; v_call: TRBV28; j_call: TRBJ2-5; cdr3_aa: CASSWGHSQETQYF; cdr3_nt: TGTGCCAGCAGTTGGGGACATTCACAAGAGACCCAGTACTTC
clone_size: NA; d_call: TRBD1; v_call: TRBV2; j_call: TRBJ2-7; cdr3_aa: CASSKTGFSYEQYF; cdr3_nt: TGTGCCAGCAGTAAGACAGGGTTTTCCTACGAGCAGTACTTC
clone_size: NA; d_call: NA; v_call: TRBV2; j_call: TRBJ2-3; cdr3_aa: CASSFNGGATDTQYF; cdr3_nt: TGCGCCAGCAGCTTCAACGGGGGAGCCACAGATACGCAGTATTTT
clone_size: few; d_call: TRBD2; v_call: TRBV6-1; j_call: TRBJ2-1; cdr3_aa: CASWREGSSYNEQFF; cdr3_nt: TGTGCCAGCTGGCGGGAGGGAAGCTCCTACAATGAGCAGTTCTTC
clone_size: NA; d_call: NA; v_call: TRBV20-1; j_call: TRBJ1-1; cdr3_aa: CSARAILPAFF; cdr3_nt: TGCAGTGCTAGGGCGATCCTTCCGGCTTTCTTT
clone_size: NA; d_call: TRBD1; v_call: TRBV18; j_call: TRBJ2-7; cdr3_aa: CASQGPDRGLYEQYF; cdr3_nt: TGTGCCAGCCAGGGGCCGGACAGGGGACTCTACGAGCAGTACTTC